Described below is a single T cell receptor beta chain sequence and its context. No cognate antigen has been identified for it. Base qualities were left out, and no much larger clone turns up one base away. The sample originates from a study of follicular helper T cells after annual influenza vaccination (dated by TCRdb to the late 2010s). Study-level background: After each seasonal influenza vaccination, blood was collected on days 0, 7 and 28. Multi-year samples were available from six subjects, with four subjects covering two vaccination seasons and two subjects covering three seasons. One week after vaccination, a second recruited cohort of approximately twelve subjects (Table S1) displayed a similar ICOS+CD38+ cTfh response. Samples from 2013-2014 were cryopreserved, whereas samples from 2015 were processed immediately after collection. Some subjects were followed across successive annual vaccinations spanning the 2013-2014, 2014-2015 and 2015-2016 seasons to study recall of cTfh clones. What the study reported, not specific to this receptor: Because only 10-20% of the analyzed cells gave productive TCRB sequences, there was no way to sample rare clonotypes. ICOS+CD38+ cTfh clonality correlated with the frequency of that population, and its change correlated with the change in circulating plasmablast frequency. With successive annual vaccinations, a recurrent oligoclonal ICOS+CD38+ cTfh response was recalled, and this response contained tetramer and AIM influenza-specific clonotypes. Day 7 ICOS+CD38+ clones were most often found later in ICOS-CD38- cTfh, suggesting that subset may serve as a memory reservoir.

Explained via the paper, the time point label denotes: 2013-2014 season, 7 days after vaccination. Adults received seasonal inactivated influenza vaccine (Fluvarix), and TCRB sequencing tracked sorted blood CD4 subsets before and after vaccination. To be eligible, subjects had to live in the community and must not have received influenza vaccine in the previous 6 months. Subjects were excluded for influenza vaccine contraindications, substance abuse, HIV/AIDS, active malignancy, immunomodulatory medication, or active illness such as respiratory infection. Per time point, between about 40 and 110 mL of blood was sampled. Circulating Tfh were defined as non-naive CD4+CXCR5+PD-1+ cells, and these cells were sorted into ICOS+CD38+ and ICOS-CD38- fractions. Either Ficoll-Paque PLUS or SepMate separation was used to isolate PBMC. Before DNA was extracted, the cell subsets were sorted from PBMC using a BD FACS Aria.

Trimming accounts for 3 bases at V and 0 bases at J, while the number of junction bases matched to no gene is 3. From a lookup of the germline V gene, CDR1 and CDR2 are WSHSY and SAAADI. From the cysteine up to the phenylalanine, the CDR3 has a length of 16 residues. Only the CDR3 region is kept as DNA, spanning 48 bases read in frame from base 1. Library creation used the immunoSEQ multiplex PCR assay. Adaptive Biotechnologies carried out TCRB amplification, library preparation, sequencing and preliminary bioinformatics at Survey level resolution. For TCRB sequencing, genomic DNA from sorted cTfh populations was amplified by multiplex PCR. Per the original workflow: Clonality was calculated in R as 1 minus normalized Shannon entropy, and the Gini index was calculated with the R package ineq. The overlap score was defined as the summed counts of shared sequences divided by the total counts of all sequences in both compared samples. Shared-clonotype significance used Fisher's exact test assuming a theoretical repertoire of 10^7 TCRB sequences. Not all clones reach the TCRdb copy of this immuneACCESS table, which keeps in-frame sequences only. Checked studies attribute under half of the gap to unresolved V genes and leave the rest unexplained. V and J calls and clone size are copied from that table; D and trimming were computed from the DNA. For this sample the table gives approximately 8,700 clones, of which about 83% were detected only once. In total, the top ten clones hold around 3.1% of the sample.

The source is an adult who received the influenza vaccine. This chain joins TRBV10-2 to TRBJ2-2, with TRBD2 matching 8 junction bases. The sequencing used CXCR5+ CD38- circulating T follicular helper cells from blood, collected 7 days after influenza vaccination. The cell subset or site label, as the study defines it: circulating Tfh, non-naive CD4+CXCR5+PD-1+ (ICOS+CD38+ or ICOS-CD38-). The CDR3 region: CASSEGSGANTGELFF. DNA sequence: TGCGCCAGCAGTGAAGGTAGCGGGGCGAACACCGGGGAGCTGTTTTTT.